This T cell receptor (beta chain) originates from a study of cytomegalovirus exposure and HLA in healthy donors. Study-level findings and limits: Most TCR beta V segments were productive about 87% or about 30% of the time in an earlier analysis. Later on, a genetic analysis was performed. It linked a missense variant in DCLRE1C with V- and J-gene trimming of TCR beta.

The PCR employed 60 Vbeta primers together with 13 Jbeta primers. TCRdb keeps only in-frame clones here, not all; method: immunoSEQ multiplex PCR. Here the sample spans over 100,000 clones, roughly 80% being singletons. Of note for this clone: The antigen is not known.

The germline V gene encodes CDR1 KGHSH and CDR2 LQKENI. Trimming removed 4 bases from V and 2 bases from J, with 12 bases in between. CDR3 size: 14 residues. Unrecorded immune exposures were likely, despite nominal health at sampling. Sequencing was performed on PBMCs. This receptor was obtained from a man aged 25-40 years in good health and CMV-seronegative. The J gene is TRBJ2-7, the V gene TRBV18; TRBD1 is a possible D gene (5 bases). The CDR3 sequence is CASSLTDKTYEQYF. The DNA for the CDR3 is TGTGCCAGCTCACTCACGGACAAAACCTACGAGCAGTACTTC.